The T cell receptor (beta chain) described here comes from a study of CD8 T cells in ankylosing spondylitis. Study results and caveats: In the blood and synovial fluid of reactive arthritis, some motif variants had been previously reported. From matched ankylosing spondylitis synovial fluid, disease-linked clones were reportedly recovered at significantly enriched levels.

This clonotype has ten or more counts. What it binds is unknown. By quantitative 5'-RACE with molecular barcodes, the TCR beta libraries were made. Via MiXCR, TCRdb re-called the 5' RACE reads, giving one row per CDR3 protein. The sample yields 200,000 to 250,000 distinct CDR3 sequences, about 10% seen once. This clonotype was obtained from a male donor with ankylosing spondylitis or in good health (not recorded which). The sequencing sample was made of blood, either unsorted or a sorted T cell fraction (not recorded which).

CDR3 protein: CASSLNYAAGVGTDTQYF. CDR3 nucleotide sequence: TGCGCCAGCAGCTTGAATTATGCGGCGGGAGTGGGGACAGATACGCAGTATTTT. V usage is TRBV5-1 and J usage is TRBJ2-3; 7 bases are a match to TRBD2. Germline-derived CDR1 and CDR2 are SGHRS and YFSETQ. Trimming took 1 base from V and 3 from J; bases not matched to a gene: 14. The CDR3 length is 18 residues.